This TCR beta chain is from a study of T cell responses to AZD1222 COVID-19 vaccine. Study-wide results and caveats: Close to half of all spike-specific TCRs reportedly target regions of the variants that are unmutated. Donors were mostly white British, more females; clonal diversity possibly underestimated.

To note about this clone: Antigen specificity is unknown.

Here immunoSEQ multiplex PCR was the method, and the copy in TCRdb shows in-frame clones only, minus some. This sample carries approximately 90,000 clones, over 80% of them seen once, and the ten largest clones take around 15%. V was clipped by 4 bases and J by 5 bases; unmatched bases: 15. The germline gives CDR1 SGHTS, CDR2 YDEGEE. This CDR3 has 16 residues. This sequence originates from an adult in good health. This specimen was peripheral blood, taken on day 0 of AZD1222 vaccination. This chain joins TRBV5-8 and TRBJ2-7; TRBD1 matches 7 bases. This CDR3 reads CASSAGTAEIEDEQYF. The CDR3 nucleotides read TGTGCCAGCAGCGCCGGGACAGCCGAGATAGAGGACGAGCAGTACTTC.